This T cell receptor beta chain was obtained from a study of blood T cell repertoires in COVID-19. In the original analysis: Reference gene primer amplification yielded estimated nucleated cell counts. TCRdb's table, derived via immunoSEQ multiplex PCR, lists solely in-frame clones and lacks some. The V and J calls and clone size are taken from that table; D and trimming were inferred from the DNA. This sample has 250,000 to 300,000 clones, with about 87% found just once. The CDR3 spans 15 residues. Trimming shortened V by 0 bases and J by 8 bases, and 16 bases separated the two germline ends. The germline V gene has CDR1 SGHDN and CDR2 FVKESK.

The sample comprised peripheral blood. The rearrangement links TRBV14 to TRBJ1-2; D gene ambiguous. This TCR came from a middle-aged woman who had recovered from COVID-19. The DNA of the CDR3 is TGTGCCAGCAGCCAAGATCTGGTGGAGGTTTGGGGCTACACCTTC. It yields the protein CASSQDLVEVWGYTF.